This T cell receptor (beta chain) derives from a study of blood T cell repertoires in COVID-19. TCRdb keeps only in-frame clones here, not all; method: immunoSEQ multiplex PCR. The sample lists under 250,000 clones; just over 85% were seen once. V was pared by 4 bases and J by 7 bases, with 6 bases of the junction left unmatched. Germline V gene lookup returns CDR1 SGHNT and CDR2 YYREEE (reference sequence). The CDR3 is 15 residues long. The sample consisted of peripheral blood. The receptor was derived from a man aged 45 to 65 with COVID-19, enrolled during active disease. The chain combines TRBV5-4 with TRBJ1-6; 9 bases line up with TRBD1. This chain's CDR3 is CASSGGQGGNSPLHF. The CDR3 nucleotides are TGTGCCAGCAGCGGGGGACAGGGAGGAAATTCACCCCTCCACTTT.